A selection of T cell receptor beta chains follows, all from one sample in a study of long-term antiretroviral therapy in people with HIV. Libraries were prepared by immunoSEQ multiplex PCR; TCRdb keeps only in-frame clonotypes and omits some of them. Among about 22,000 clones, 65% to 80% were seen once, and the ten largest hold about 9.1%. This sample comprised unsorted PBMCs, obtained 1.2 years after starting antiretroviral therapy. The receptors come from a woman aged 35 to 49 with HIV. Each CDR3 is given without its conserved first and last residue. D genes are given only for firm matches.

TRBV6-1,.,12,ASSRGILNTEAF
TRBV6-5,TRBD2,14,ASSYGRGGVAGELF
TRBV6-4,TRBD1,11,ASSGGQGYGYT
TRBV2,.,12,ASGRRGISYEQY
TRBV30,.,13,AWTIYREDLNGYT
TRBV5-4,TRBD2,12,ASSRLAGTYEQY
TRBV19,TRBD2,13,ASSVLAASTDTQY
TRBV6-6,TRBD1,14,ASSKGDRGMMAEAF
TRBV10-3,.,13,AISKGLGDNNEQF
TRBV5-1,TRBD1,14,ASSEDGTGYPGGAF
TRBV11-2,.,13,ASSSEVATNEKLF
TRBV30,TRBD2,14,AWSVRASGGAETQY
TRBV30,.,10,AWDRSYNEQF
TRBV6-5,.,11,ASRRTLNTEAF
TRBV19,TRBD2,13,ASSLSRGRMYEQY
TRBV29-1,TRBD1,10,SVGTGTYEQY
TRBV5-5,.,10,ASSWDGWEQF